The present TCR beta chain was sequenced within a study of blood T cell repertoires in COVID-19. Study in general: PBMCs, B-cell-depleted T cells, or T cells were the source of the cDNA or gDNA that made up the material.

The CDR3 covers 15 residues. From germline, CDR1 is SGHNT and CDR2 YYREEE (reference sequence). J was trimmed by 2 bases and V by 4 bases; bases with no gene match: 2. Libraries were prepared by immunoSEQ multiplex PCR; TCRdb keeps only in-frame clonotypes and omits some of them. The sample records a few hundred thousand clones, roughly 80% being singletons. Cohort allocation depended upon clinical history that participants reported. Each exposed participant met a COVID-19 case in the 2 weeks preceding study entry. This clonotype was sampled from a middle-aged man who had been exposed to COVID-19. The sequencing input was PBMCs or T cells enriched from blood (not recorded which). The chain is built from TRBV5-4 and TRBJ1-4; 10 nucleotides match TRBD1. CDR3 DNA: TGTGCCAGCAGCCCGGGACAGGGGACTAATGAAAAACTGTTTTTT. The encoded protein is CASSPGQGTNEKLFF.